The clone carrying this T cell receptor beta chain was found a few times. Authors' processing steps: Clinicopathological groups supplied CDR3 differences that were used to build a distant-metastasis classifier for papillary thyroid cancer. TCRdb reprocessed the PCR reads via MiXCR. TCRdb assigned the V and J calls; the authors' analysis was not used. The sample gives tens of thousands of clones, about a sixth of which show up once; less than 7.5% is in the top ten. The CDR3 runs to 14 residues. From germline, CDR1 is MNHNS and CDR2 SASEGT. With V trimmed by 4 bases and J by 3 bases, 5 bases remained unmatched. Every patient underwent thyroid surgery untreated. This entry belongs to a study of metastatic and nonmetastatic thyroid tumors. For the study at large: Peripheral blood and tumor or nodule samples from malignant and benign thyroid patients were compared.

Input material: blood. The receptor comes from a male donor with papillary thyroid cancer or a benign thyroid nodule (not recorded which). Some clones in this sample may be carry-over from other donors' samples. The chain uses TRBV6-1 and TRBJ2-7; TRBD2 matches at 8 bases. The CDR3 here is CASSVSGIGYEQYF. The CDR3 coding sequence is TGTGCCAGCAGTGTTAGCGGGATCGGCTACGAGCAGTACTTC.